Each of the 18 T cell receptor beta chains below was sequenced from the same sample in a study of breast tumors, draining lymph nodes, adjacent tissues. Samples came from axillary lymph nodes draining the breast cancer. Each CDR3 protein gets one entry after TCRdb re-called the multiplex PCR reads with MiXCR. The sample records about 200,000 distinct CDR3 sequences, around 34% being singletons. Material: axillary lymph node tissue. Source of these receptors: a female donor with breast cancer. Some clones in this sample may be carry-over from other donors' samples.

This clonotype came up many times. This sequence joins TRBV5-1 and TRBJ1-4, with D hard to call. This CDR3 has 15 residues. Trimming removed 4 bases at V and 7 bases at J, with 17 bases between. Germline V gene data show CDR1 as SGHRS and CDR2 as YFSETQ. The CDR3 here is CASSPWTGGGEKLFF. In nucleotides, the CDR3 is TGCGCCAGCAGCCCCTGGACTGGAGGAGGTGAAAAACTGTTTTTT.

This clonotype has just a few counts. The CDR3 DNA is TGCAGTGCTGAGCGGGGGCTCCGCTCAGAGACCCAGTACTTC. Translating gives CSAERGLRSETQYF. V gene TRBV20-1 combines with J gene TRBJ2-5; 8 bases align to TRBD2. CDR1 DFQATT and CDR2 SNEGSKA come from the germline V gene (reference sequence). V trimming: 5 bases; J trimming: 4 bases; junction bases outside the gene matches: 9. This CDR3 has 14 residues.

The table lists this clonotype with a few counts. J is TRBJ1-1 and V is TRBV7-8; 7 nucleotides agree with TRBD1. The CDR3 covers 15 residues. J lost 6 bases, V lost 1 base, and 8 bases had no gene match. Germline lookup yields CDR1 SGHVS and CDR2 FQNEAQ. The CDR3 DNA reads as TGTGCCAGCAGCTTAGAGTTCGGCAGGGGGGCTGAAGCTTTCTTT. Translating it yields CASSLEFGRGAEAFF.

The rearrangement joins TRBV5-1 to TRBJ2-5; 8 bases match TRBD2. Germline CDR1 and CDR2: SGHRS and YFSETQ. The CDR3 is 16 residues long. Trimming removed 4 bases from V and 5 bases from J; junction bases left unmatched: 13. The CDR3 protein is CASSPGTRGSHETQYF. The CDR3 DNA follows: TGCGCCAGCAGCCCAGGGACTAGGGGGAGCCATGAGACCCAGTACTTC.

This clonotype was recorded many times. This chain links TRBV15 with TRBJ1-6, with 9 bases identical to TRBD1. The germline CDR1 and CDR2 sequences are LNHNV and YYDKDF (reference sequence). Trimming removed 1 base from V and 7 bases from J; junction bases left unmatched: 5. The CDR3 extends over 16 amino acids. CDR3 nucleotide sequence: TGTGCCACCAGCAGAGGGACAGGGGTCCGAAATTCACCCCTCCACTTT. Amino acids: CATSRGTGVRNSPLHF.

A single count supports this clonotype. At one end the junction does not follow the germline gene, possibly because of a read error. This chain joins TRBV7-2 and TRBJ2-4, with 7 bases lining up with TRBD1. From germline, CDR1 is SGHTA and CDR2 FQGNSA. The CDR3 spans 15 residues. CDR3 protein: CASSPEKGAGNIQHF. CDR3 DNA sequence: TGTGCCAGCAGCCCGGAGAAGGGGGCCGGGAACATTCAGCACTTC.

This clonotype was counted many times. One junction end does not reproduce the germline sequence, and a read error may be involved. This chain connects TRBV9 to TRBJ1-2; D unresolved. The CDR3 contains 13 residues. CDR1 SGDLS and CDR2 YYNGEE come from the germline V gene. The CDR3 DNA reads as TGTGCCAGCAGCGTAGGCGCTGACTATGTCTACACCTTC. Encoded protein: CASSVGADYVYTF.

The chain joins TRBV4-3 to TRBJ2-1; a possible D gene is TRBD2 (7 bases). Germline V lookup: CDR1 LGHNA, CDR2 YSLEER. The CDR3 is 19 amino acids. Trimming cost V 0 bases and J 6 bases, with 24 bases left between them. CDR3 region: CASSQDYWEGGLLANEQFF. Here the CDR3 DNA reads TGCGCCAGCAGCCAAGATTATTGGGAGGGGGGCCTATTAGCCAATGAGCAGTTCTTC.

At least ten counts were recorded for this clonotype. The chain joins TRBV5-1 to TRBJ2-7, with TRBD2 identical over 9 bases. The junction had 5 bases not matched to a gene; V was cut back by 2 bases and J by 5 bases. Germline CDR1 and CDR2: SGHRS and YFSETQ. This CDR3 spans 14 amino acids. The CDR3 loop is CASSFSGSVDEQYF. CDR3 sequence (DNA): TGCGCCAGCAGCTTTAGCGGGAGTGTCGACGAGCAGTACTTC.

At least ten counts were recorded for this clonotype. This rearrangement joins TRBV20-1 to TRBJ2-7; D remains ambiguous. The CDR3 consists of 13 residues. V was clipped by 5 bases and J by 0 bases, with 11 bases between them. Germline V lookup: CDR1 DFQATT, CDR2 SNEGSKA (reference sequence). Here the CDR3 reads CSACPSVSYEQYF. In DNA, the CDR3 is TGCAGTGCTTGCCCGTCAGTCTCCTACGAGCAGTACTTC.

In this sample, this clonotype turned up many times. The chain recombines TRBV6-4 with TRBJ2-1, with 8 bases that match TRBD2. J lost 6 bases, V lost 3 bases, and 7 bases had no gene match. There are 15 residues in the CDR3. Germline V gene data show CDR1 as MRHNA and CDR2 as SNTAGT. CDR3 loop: CASSDSGGGPNEQFF. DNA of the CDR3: TGTGCCAGCAGTGATTCCGGGGGGGGCCCCAATGAGCAGTTCTTC.

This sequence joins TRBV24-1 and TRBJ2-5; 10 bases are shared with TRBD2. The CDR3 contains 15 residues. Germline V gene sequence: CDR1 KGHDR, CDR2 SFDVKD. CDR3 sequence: CARDRASGSWETQYF. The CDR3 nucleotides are TGTGCTAGAGATCGGGCTAGCGGGAGCTGGGAGACCCAGTACTTC.

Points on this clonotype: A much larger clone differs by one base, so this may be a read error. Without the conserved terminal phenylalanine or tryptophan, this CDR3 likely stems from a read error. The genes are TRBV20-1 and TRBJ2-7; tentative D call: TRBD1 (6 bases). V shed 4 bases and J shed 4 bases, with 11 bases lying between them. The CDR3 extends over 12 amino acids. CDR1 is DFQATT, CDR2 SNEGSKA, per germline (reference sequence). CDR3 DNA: TGCAGTGCTATGATACAGGGTTACGAGCAGTACCTC. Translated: CSAMIQGYEQYL.

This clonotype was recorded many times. The CDR3 coding sequence is TGCAGCGCTGGGCTTCCTCTCACTAGCACAGATACGCAGTATTTT. Translation gives CSAGLPLTSTDTQYF. The chain combines TRBV29-1 with TRBJ2-3, with D unresolved. This CDR3 is 15 amino acids long. The V end lost 7 bases, the J end lost 0 bases, and 17 bases lay between the germline ends. Per germline, CDR1 SQVTM and CDR2 ANQGSEA.

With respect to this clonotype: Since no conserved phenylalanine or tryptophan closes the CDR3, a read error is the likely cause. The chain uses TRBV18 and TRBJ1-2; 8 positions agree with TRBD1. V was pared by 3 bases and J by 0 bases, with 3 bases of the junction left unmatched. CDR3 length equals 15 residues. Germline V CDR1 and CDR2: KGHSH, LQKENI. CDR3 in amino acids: CASSPGQGTNYGYTS. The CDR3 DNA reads TGTGCCAGCTCACCCGGACAGGGTACTAACTATGGCTACACCTCC.

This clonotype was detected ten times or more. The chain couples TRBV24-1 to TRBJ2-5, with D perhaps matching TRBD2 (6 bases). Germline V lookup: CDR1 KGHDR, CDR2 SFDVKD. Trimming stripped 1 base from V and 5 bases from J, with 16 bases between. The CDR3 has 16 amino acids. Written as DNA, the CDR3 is TGTGCCACCAGTGATTTAGGGGAGGCAGAAGGGGAGACCCAGTACTTC. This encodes CATSDLGEAEGETQYF.

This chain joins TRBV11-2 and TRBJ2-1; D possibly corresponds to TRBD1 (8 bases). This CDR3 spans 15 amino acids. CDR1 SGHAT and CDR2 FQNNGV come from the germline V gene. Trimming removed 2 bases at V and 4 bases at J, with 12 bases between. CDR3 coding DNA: TGTGCCAGCAGCTTAACAGGGGGAGGGTACAATGAGCAGTTCTTC. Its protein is CASSLTGGGYNEQFF.

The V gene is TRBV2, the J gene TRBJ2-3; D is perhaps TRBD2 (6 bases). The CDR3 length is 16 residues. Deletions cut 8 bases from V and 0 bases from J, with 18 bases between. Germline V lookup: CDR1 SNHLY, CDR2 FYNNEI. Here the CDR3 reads CASSPGRETSTDTQYF. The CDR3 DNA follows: TGTGCCAGCTCACCAGGGCGGGAAACTAGCACAGATACGCAGTATTTT.